This entry concerns a single T cell receptor beta chain. These data belong to a study of shared clonotypes between healthy human individuals. Looked up from germline, CDR1 is LGHNA and CDR2 is YNFKEQ. The CDR3 runs 18 residues. Between the trimmed V and J ends, which lost 4 bases and 0 bases, there was a span of 18 bases. Measured with immunoSEQ multiplex PCR; TCRdb has only the in-frame clones, and not every one. The data contain some 2 million clones, less than 95% of them seen just once; the ten biggest clones take up less than 1.5%. CD45RO-negative CD8 cells positively selected for CCR7 made up the naive population, which excluded terminally differentiated effector memory CD45RA+ cells.

V gene TRBV4-2 combines with J gene TRBJ2-2; no definite D call. The receptor was derived from a man in his late teens or twenties in good health. The sequencing sample was made of naive CD8+ T cells sorted from blood. The CDR3 reads CASSPDLPGYANTGELFF. CDR3 nucleotides: TGTGCCAGCAGCCCAGATCTACCAGGCTACGCGAACACCGGGGAGCTGTTTTTT.